This is a list of T cell receptor beta chains from one sample in a study of cytomegalovirus exposure and HLA in healthy donors. Here immunoSEQ multiplex PCR was the method, and the copy in TCRdb shows in-frame clones only, minus some. Of about 84,000 clones listed, 55% to 70% were seen once; the top ten hold approximately 15%. The sample comprised PBMCs. The receptor source for this set is a woman aged 40 to 50 in good health and CMV-seropositive. Each CDR3 is given with its conserved first and last residue. The D gene is left open where the match is weak. Clone size appears in some rows only: once, few, many, or a class for an expanded clone.

J gene,D gene,V gene,clone size,CDR3 protein,CDR3 DNA
TRBJ2-5,TRBD1,TRBV18,-,CASSTGGLETQYF,TGTGCCAGCTCGACAGGGGGCTTGGAGACCCAGTACTTC
TRBJ2-3,TRBD2,TRBV27,few,CASSSGGETDTQYF,TGTGCCAGCAGTTCGGGGGGAGAGACAGATACGCAGTATTTT
TRBJ1-2,TRBD1,TRBV29-1,-,CSVGTGGNPYGYTF,TGCAGCGTTGGGACAGGGGGAAATCCCTATGGCTACACCTTC
TRBJ2-7,-,TRBV6-6,-,CASSYSNFYEQYF,TGTGCCAGCAGTTACTCGAACTTCTACGAGCAGTACTTC
TRBJ1-2,TRBD1,TRBV29-1,-,CSVELRGQDKRGYTF,TGCAGCGTTGAACTGAGGGGACAGGACAAGCGCGGCTACACCTTC
TRBJ1-1,-,TRBV7-6,few,CASSPGEAGESWTEAFF,TGTGCCAGCAGCCCAGGAGAGGCAGGGGAGTCATGGACTGAAGCTTTCTTT
TRBJ2-1,-,TRBV7-2,-,CASSLVALDSNDEQFF,TGTGCCAGCAGCTTAGTGGCCCTAGATTCGAACGATGAGCAGTTCTTC
TRBJ2-7,-,TRBV6-5,-,CASSSDRYYEQYF,TGTGCCAGCAGTTCTGACAGGTATTACGAGCAGTACTTC
TRBJ1-2,-,TRBV6-5,few,CASSQGLTYGYTF,TGTGCCAGCAGCCAGGGTTTGACCTATGGCTACACCTTC
TRBJ2-7,TRBD2,TRBV7-2,-,CASSKRTSGTYEQYF,TGTGCCAGCAGCAAACGGACTAGCGGAACCTACGAGCAGTACTTC